The 28 T cell receptor beta chains listed next were all sequenced from one sample in a study of T cells in localized non-small cell lung cancer. Using immunoSEQ multiplex PCR, the repertoire was profiled, and TCRdb retains in-frame clones only, with some absent. Here the sample spans more than 45,000 clones, 70% to 80% being singletons. The sample here was peripheral blood, taken before any cancer treatment. The receptors derive from a man between 40 and 75 years old with stage I squamous cell lung carcinoma.

V and J are TRBV28 and TRBJ1-2, with D tentatively TRBD1 (6 bases). Germline lookup yields CDR1 MDHEN and CDR2 SYDVKM. The CDR3 is 14 amino acids. Trimming took off 4 bases at V and 2 bases at J, with 11 bases between the two ends. The CDR3 sequence: CASSSAGVNYGYTF. DNA for the CDR3: TGTGCCAGCAGTTCGGCAGGGGTGAACTATGGCTACACCTTC.

The genes are TRBV6-4 and TRBJ2-3; TRBD1 aligns across 8 bases. Germline lookup yields CDR1 MRHNA and CDR2 SNTAGT. The length of the CDR3 is 15 residues. Germline trimming cut 2 bases from V and 2 bases from J; bases unmatched to any gene: 3. Written as DNA, the CDR3 is TGTGCCAGCAGTGACAGCCAGGGGGCCACAGATACGCAGTATTTT. Its translation is CASSDSQGATDTQYF.

This clone has a handful of counts. V gene TRBV30 combines with J gene TRBJ1-1, with D unclear. Trimming pared 0 bases from V and 5 bases from J, leaving 10 bases between. The CDR3 consists of 13 residues. Looked up from germline, CDR1 is GTSNPN and CDR2 is SVGIG (reference sequence). CDR3 in DNA: TGTGCCTGGAGTGTTGAAAGGAGAACTGAAGCTTTCTTT. Encoded protein: CAWSVERRTEAFF.

The V gene is TRBV6-6, the J gene TRBJ1-2; unclear D gene. Trimming stripped 6 bases from V and 6 bases from J, with 11 bases between. CDR3 length equals 12 residues. Looked up from germline, CDR1 is MNHNY and CDR2 is SVGAGI (reference sequence). DNA for the CDR3: TGTGCCAGCAGGACTTACAGAGATGGCTACACCTTC. Translation gives CASRTYRDGYTF.

This clone appeared once. The chain is built from TRBV19 and TRBJ1-2, with D possibly being TRBD1 (5 bases). The CDR3 sequence is 15 residues long. Germline V gene data show CDR1 as LNHDA and CDR2 as SQIVND (reference sequence). The ends were cut back, 3 bases at V and 5 bases at J, with 16 bases in the middle. DNA for the CDR3: TGTGCCAGTAGTATCGTCGGGGCTGGGGATTATGGCTACACCTTC. Translating it yields CASSIVGAGDYGYTF.

The chain uses TRBV29-1 and TRBJ2-3, with 7 nucleotides matching TRBD1. Germline V gives CDR1 SQVTM, CDR2 ANQGSEA. The V gene end was trimmed by 7 bases and the J gene end by 6 bases; junction bases not matched to a gene: 13. The CDR3 has 14 amino acids. The CDR3 coding sequence is TGCAGCGCTTGCGAGACAGGGCCCCCGGATACGCAGTATTTT. It codes for CSACETGPPDTQYF.

The V call is TRBV10-3, the J call TRBJ1-3; D is undetermined. The CDR3 has 15 residues. V lost 5 bases to trimming and J lost 2 bases, with 13 bases between them. Germline V gene data show CDR1 as ENHRY and CDR2 as SYGVKD. The CDR3 sequence is CAISSGPLTGNTIYF. The CDR3 nucleotides are TGTGCCATCAGTTCCGGACCGCTGACTGGAAACACCATATATTTT.

This clone appeared a few times. The chain is built from TRBV5-1 and TRBJ2-7; D possibly corresponds to TRBD1 (5 bases). This CDR3 is built from 14 residues. V was shortened by 5 bases and J by 3 bases, with 15 bases between the two germline ends. Germline V gene sequence: CDR1 SGHRS, CDR2 YFSETQ. The chain's CDR3 is CASRLQGGVYEQYF. CDR3 sequence (DNA): TGCGCCAGCAGACTTCAGGGTGGGGTCTACGAGCAGTACTTC. The variable domain in full, with the rest retrieved from reference TRBV5-1 and TRBJ2-7, is KAGVTQTPRYLIKTRGQQVTLSCSPISGHRSVSWYQQTPGQGLQFLFEYFSETQRNKGNFPGRFSGRQFSNSRSEMNVSTLELGDSALYLCASRLQGGVYEQYFGPGTRLTVT.

This clone was seen only a few times. The rearrangement links TRBV11-3 to TRBJ2-3; 12 nucleotides agree with TRBD2. This CDR3 has 16 amino acids. The germline V gene encodes CDR1 SGHNT and CDR2 YENEEA. The V gene end was trimmed by 6 bases and the J gene end by 6 bases; junction bases not matched to a gene: 10. The CDR3 region is CASSNGLAGTGDTQYF. As DNA, the CDR3 is TGTGCCAGCAGTAATGGACTAGCGGGGACCGGGGATACGCAGTATTTT.

The CDR3 loop reads CASSLDERGGTDTQYF. The CDR3 DNA reads as TGCGCCAGCAGCTTGGACGAGCGGGGGGGCACAGATACGCAGTATTTT. This chain joins TRBV5-1 and TRBJ2-3; 9 bases map to TRBD2. The ends lost 0 bases at V and 1 base at J; junction bases unmatched: 3. CDR1 is SGHRS, CDR2 YFSETQ, per germline. CDR3 length: 16 amino acids.

The gene calls are TRBV5-1 and TRBJ1-2, with 7 nucleotides matching TRBD1. The germline gives CDR1 SGHRS, CDR2 YFSETQ. Germline trimming cut 0 bases from V and 4 bases from J; bases unmatched to any gene: 6. The CDR3 extends over 15 amino acids. CDR3 sequence reads: CASSLGGQATYGYTF. The DNA for the CDR3 is TGCGCCAGCAGCTTGGGCGGACAGGCAACCTATGGCTACACCTTC.

J is TRBJ2-3 and V is TRBV7-6; D unclear. CDR3 length: 14 residues. Germline CDR1 and CDR2: SGHVS and FNYEAQ. V was pared by 4 bases and J by 0 bases, with 8 bases between. CDR3 coding DNA: TGTGCCAGCAGCTCGGAATCTAGCACAGATACGCAGTATTTT. Amino acid sequence: CASSSESSTDTQYF.

The V and J genes are TRBV20-1 and TRBJ1-2; D is perhaps TRBD1 (6 bases). From germline, CDR1 is DFQATT and CDR2 SNEGSKA (reference sequence). This CDR3 comprises 11 residues. The germline V and J ends were trimmed by 7 bases and 4 bases, with 10 bases remaining between them. The CDR3 is CSVRGAYGYTF. The CDR3, as DNA: TGCAGTGTAAGGGGGGCCTATGGCTACACCTTC.

This clone was seen more than once but under ten times. J is TRBJ1-1 and V is TRBV19; TRBD1 matches at 7 bases. CDR3 length: 14 residues. V was pared by 4 bases and J by 2 bases, with 4 bases of the junction left unmatched. Germline V gene lookup returns CDR1 LNHDA and CDR2 SQIVND (reference sequence). For the CDR3, the DNA is TGTGCCAGTAGTAACCGGGACAGTAACACTGAAGCTTTCTTT. It specifies CASSNRDSNTEAFF.

The rearrangement joins TRBV5-6 to TRBJ2-5, with a weak D call TRBD1 (6 bases). V gave up 5 bases and J gave up 4 bases, with 12 bases separating them. The CDR3 sequence is 13 residues long. Germline lookup yields CDR1 SGHDT and CDR2 YYEEEE. CDR3 amino acids: CASSHRVLETQYF. The CDR3 DNA reads TGTGCCAGCAGTCACAGGGTATTAGAGACCCAGTACTTC.

This clone was seen only a few times. The chain employs TRBV5-4 and TRBJ1-4, with 7 bases lining up with TRBD1. Trimming cost V 1 base and J 6 bases; bases outside gene matches: 9. CDR3 length: 16 residues. The V gene's germline CDR1 is SGHNT and CDR2 YYREEE (reference sequence). CDR3 bases: TGTGCCAGCAGCTTGAAAGAGACAGGGCTTTATGAAAAACTGTTTTTT. The encoded protein is CASSLKETGLYEKLFF.

The chain joins TRBV19 to TRBJ2-3; no firm D call. There are 11 residues in the CDR3. Germline lookup yields CDR1 LNHDA and CDR2 SQIVND (reference sequence). V lost 7 bases and J lost 5, with 7 bases in between. The CDR3 nucleotides read TGTGCCAGTAACTGGGGAGATACGCAGTATTTT. Its protein product is CASNWGDTQYF.

V is TRBV6-1 and J is TRBJ2-5; the match to TRBD2 covers 13 bases. The ends lost 3 bases at V and 1 base at J; junction bases unmatched: 5. Germline values: CDR1 MNHNS, CDR2 SASEGT. The CDR3 is made up of 17 amino acids. CDR3 bases: TGTGCCAGCAGTGACCCACTAGCGGGGGGGGCCCAAGAGACCCAGTACTTC. It encodes CASSDPLAGGAQETQYF.

The V and J genes are TRBV7-8 and TRBJ2-1; D tentatively reads TRBD1 or TRBD2 (6 bases each). Looked up from germline, CDR1 is SGHVS and CDR2 is FQNEAQ. Trimming took off 4 bases at V and 4 bases at J, with 17 bases between the two ends. This CDR3 contains 16 residues. CDR3 loop: CASSSASGAYYNEQFF. CDR3 nucleotide sequence: TGTGCCAGCAGCTCCGCGTCGGGGGCCTATTACAATGAGCAGTTCTTC.

By sample share, this clone is medium-sized. The chain couples TRBV5-5 to TRBJ1-5; D may be TRBD1 (6 bases). Trimming left V 5 bases short and J 2 bases short, with 11 bases between. The CDR3 length is 14 residues. Germline values: CDR1 SGHKS, CDR2 YYEKEE (reference sequence). Here the CDR3 reads CASRPGVGNQPQHF. The CDR3 coding sequence is TGTGCCAGCAGACCAGGGGTGGGCAATCAGCCCCAGCATTTT.

The genes are TRBV19 and TRBJ2-3; no clear D. The CDR3 is made up of 11 amino acids. V dropped 3 bases and J dropped 5 bases, with 3 bases sitting between them. Germline CDR1 and CDR2: LNHDA and SQIVND (reference sequence). DNA of the CDR3: TGTGCCAGTAGTATCGGAGATACGCAGTATTTT. Protein product: CASSIGDTQYF. Full variable domain (remainder filled in from reference TRBV19 and TRBJ2-3): DGGITQSPKYLFRKEGQNVTLSCEQNLNHDAMYWYRQDPGQGLRLIYYSQIVNDFQKGDIAEGYSVSREKKESFPLTVTSAQKNPTAFYLCASSIGDTQYFGPGTRLTVL.

The CDR3 reads CASSAGNQPQHF. DNA of the CDR3: TGTGCCAGCAGTGCAGGAAATCAGCCCCAGCATTTT. The chain is built from TRBV2 and TRBJ1-5; no definite D call. Trimming shortened V by 4 bases and J by 4 bases, and 5 bases separated the two germline ends. The germline gives CDR1 SNHLY, CDR2 FYNNEI. The CDR3 consists of 12 residues.

Note on this clone: A read error may account for a junction end that differs from germline. This rearrangement joins TRBV5-4 to TRBJ1-2, with TRBD1 matching 8 bases. This CDR3 contains 12 residues. Germline V gene lookup returns CDR1 SGHNT and CDR2 YYREEE (reference sequence). The CDR3 nucleotides read TGTGCCAGCAGCTTGGGACAGGGGCCGCCCCGATTC. Translating it yields CASSLGQGPPRF.

The V call is TRBV30, the J call TRBJ1-5; D ambiguous. Germline V CDR1 and CDR2: GTSNPN, SVGIG (reference sequence). The CDR3 runs to 16 residues. V dropped 3 bases and J dropped 0 bases, with 15 bases sitting between them. This CDR3 reads CAWSPSPGSSNQPQHF. The CDR3 DNA reads TGTGCCTGGAGCCCTTCGCCGGGGAGTAGCAATCAGCCCCAGCATTTT.

V usage is TRBV5-6 and J usage is TRBJ1-1; 7 bases fit TRBD1. Germline V gives CDR1 SGHDT, CDR2 YYEEEE. Trimming at V came to 3 bases and at J to 7 bases, leaving 0 bases not matched to a gene. The CDR3 spans 11 residues. The CDR3 protein is CASSWDSEAFF. CDR3 nucleotides: TGTGCCAGCAGCTGGGACAGTGAAGCTTTCTTT.

This clone came up a few times. V usage is TRBV18 and J usage is TRBJ1-5; D remains ambiguous. The CDR3 consists of 13 residues. Germline-derived CDR1 and CDR2 are KGHSH and LQKENI. V gave up 3 bases and J gave up 0 bases, with 3 bases separating them. Here the CDR3 reads CASSPNSNQPQHF. The CDR3 DNA is TGTGCCAGCTCACCCAATAGCAATCAGCCCCAGCATTTT.

This chain links TRBV4-1 with TRBJ1-1; no reliable D call. Germline values: CDR1 MGHRA, CDR2 YSYEKL. V was clipped by 1 base and J by 5 bases, with 11 bases between them. The CDR3 is made up of 14 amino acids. CDR3 DNA: TGCGCCAGCAGCCAAGCGCACGGGATAACTGAAGCTTTCTTT. Its protein is CASSQAHGITEAFF.

This clone has only a few counts. The genes are TRBV5-8 and TRBJ2-7; 10 bases are a match to TRBD1. CDR1 is SGHTS and CDR2 is YDEGEE in the germline V gene. CDR3 length equals 16 residues. V was pared by 7 bases and J by 4 bases, with 14 bases of the junction left unmatched. CDR3 region: CASPKPPGQGLYEQYF. The CDR3 nucleotides read TGTGCCAGCCCGAAACCCCCGGGACAGGGGCTTTACGAGCAGTACTTC.